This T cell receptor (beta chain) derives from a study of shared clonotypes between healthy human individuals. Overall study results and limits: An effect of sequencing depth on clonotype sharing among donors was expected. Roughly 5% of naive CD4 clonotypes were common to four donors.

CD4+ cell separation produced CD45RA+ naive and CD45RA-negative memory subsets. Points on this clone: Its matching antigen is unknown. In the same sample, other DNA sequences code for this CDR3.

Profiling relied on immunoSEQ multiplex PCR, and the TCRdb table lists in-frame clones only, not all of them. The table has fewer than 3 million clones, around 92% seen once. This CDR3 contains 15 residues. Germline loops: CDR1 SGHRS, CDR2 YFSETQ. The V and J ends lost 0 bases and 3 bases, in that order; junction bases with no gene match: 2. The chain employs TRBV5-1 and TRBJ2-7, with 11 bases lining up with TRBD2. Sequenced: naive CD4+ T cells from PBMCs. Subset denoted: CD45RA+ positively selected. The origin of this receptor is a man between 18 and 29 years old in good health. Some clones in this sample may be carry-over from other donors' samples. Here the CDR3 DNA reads TGCGCCAGCAGCTTGGTCACTAGCGGGAGCTACGAGCAGTACTTC. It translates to CASSLVTSGSYEQYF. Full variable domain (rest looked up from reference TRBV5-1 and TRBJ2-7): KAGVTQTPRYLIKTRGQQVTLSCSPISGHRSVSWYQQTPGQGLQFLFEYFSETQRNKGNFPGRFSGRQFSNSRSEMNVSTLELGDSALYLCASSLVTSGSYEQYFGPGTRLTVT.